The clone carrying this T cell receptor beta chain was found many times. This entry is derived from a study of neurological immune-mediated disorders. Study summary: Multiple sclerosis patients numbered approximately 34, of whom some 31 were relapsing-remitting and 3 secondary progressive.

Germline CDR1 is LGHDT and CDR2 is YNNKEL (reference sequence). This CDR3 has 17 amino acids. Trimming removed 0 bases from V and 5 bases from J; junction bases left unmatched: 12. TCRdb reprocessed the 5' RACE reads with MiXCR, giving one entry per CDR3 protein. The sample lists 65,000 to 80,000 distinct CDR3 sequences; roughly 4.5% were seen once. Sequenced: PBMCs. V and J are TRBV3-1 and TRBJ2-5; 7 bases match TRBD2. This TCR came from a woman between 70 and 85 years old with multiple sclerosis. The CDR3 reads CASSQEGGLGLRETQYF. The CDR3 DNA sequence: TGTGCCAGCAGCCAAGAGGGTGGACTAGGACTGCGGGAGACCCAGTACTTC.